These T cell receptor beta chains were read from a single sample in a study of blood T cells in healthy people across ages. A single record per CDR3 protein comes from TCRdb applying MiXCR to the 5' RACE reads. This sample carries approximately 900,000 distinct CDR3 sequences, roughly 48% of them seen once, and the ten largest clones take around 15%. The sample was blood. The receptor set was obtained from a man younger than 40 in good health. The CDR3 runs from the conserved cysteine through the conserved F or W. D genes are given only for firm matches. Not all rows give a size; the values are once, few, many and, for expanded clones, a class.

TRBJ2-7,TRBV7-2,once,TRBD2,CASSLMGLVHEQYF,TGTGCCAGCAGCTTAATGGGACTAGTCCACGAGCAGTACTTC
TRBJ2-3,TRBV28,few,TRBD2,CASSSPLAGTDTQYF,TGTGCCAGCAGTTCCCCTCTAGCGGGCACAGATACGCAGTATTTT
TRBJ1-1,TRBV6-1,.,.,CASSEAVRVKAFF,TGTGCCAGCAGTGAGGCGGTCCGGGTCAAGGCTTTCTTT
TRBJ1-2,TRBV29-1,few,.,CSVRASEFYGYTF,TGCAGCGTTCGGGCTTCAGAATTTTATGGCTACACCTTC
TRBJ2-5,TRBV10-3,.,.,CAISEVSVEETRYF,TGTGCCATCAGTGAGGTTTCAGTAGAAGAGACCCGGTACTTC
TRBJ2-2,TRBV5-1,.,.,CASRAGGLVTGELFF,TGCGCCAGCAGAGCAGGGGGGTTAGTCACCGGGGAGCTGTTTTTT
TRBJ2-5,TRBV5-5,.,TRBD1,CASSLVNLDRVETQYF,TGTGCCAGCAGCTTGGTCAATCTTGACAGGGTAGAGACCCAGTACTTC
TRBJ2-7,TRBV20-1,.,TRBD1,CSASRGTGGTYEQYF,TGCAGTGCTAGTCGGGGGACAGGGGGGACTTACGAGCAGTACTTC
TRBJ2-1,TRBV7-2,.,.,CASSLALSTYNEQFF,TGTGCCAGCAGCTTAGCGCTGTCCACCTACAATGAGCAGTTCTTC
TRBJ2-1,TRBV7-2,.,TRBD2,CASRPAVTSLNEQFF,TGTGCCAGCAGACCGGCCGTGACTAGCCTAAATGAGCAGTTCTTC
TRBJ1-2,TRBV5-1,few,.,CASTSDGGYGYTF,TGCGCCAGCACCTCGGACGGAGGCTATGGCTACACCTTC
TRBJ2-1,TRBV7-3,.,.,CASSLSTRSEQFF,TGTGCCAGCAGCTTATCAACAAGGTCTGAGCAGTTCTTC
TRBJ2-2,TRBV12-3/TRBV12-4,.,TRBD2,CASSFAAGGLPGELFF,TGTGCCAGCAGTTTTGCGGCGGGGGGGCTTCCCGGGGAGCTGTTTTTT
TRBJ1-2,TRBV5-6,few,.,CASSLPLFGTTNYGYTF,TGTGCCAGCAGCTTGCCCCTGTTCGGGACAACTAACTATGGCTACACCTTC
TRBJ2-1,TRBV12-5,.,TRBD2,CASGSRLAGDRDKFF,TGTGCTAGTGGTTCCAGACTAGCGGGGGATCGAGATAAGTTCTTC
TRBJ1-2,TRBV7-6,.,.,CASSSRATANYGYTF,TGTGCCAGCAGCTCAAGAGCGACAGCTAACTATGGCTACACCTTC
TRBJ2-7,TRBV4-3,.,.,CASSQDRRVEQYF,TGCGCCAGCAGCCAAGATCGGCGGGTCGAGCAGTACTTC
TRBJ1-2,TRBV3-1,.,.,CASSPGGWADYGYTF,TGTGCCAGCAGCCCCGGAGGGTGGGCGGACTATGGCTACACCTTC
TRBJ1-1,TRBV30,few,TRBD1,CAWSGQGAPEAFF,TGTGCCTGGAGCGGACAGGGGGCGCCTGAAGCTTTCTTT
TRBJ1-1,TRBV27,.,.,CASSPDRKRGNTEAFF,TGTGCCAGCAGCCCAGACAGGAAGCGGGGGAACACTGAAGCTTTCTTT
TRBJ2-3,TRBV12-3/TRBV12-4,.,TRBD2,CASSLAVDNTQYF,TGTGCCAGCAGCCTAGCGGTGGATAATACGCAGTATTTT
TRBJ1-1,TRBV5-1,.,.,CASSLQMGLDTEAFF,TGCGCCAGCAGCTTGCAGATGGGGCTCGACACTGAAGCTTTCTTT
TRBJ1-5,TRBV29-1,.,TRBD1,CSVGGQGGQPQHF,TGCAGCGTTGGAGGACAGGGGGGTCAGCCCCAGCATTTT
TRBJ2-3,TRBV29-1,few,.,CSVVLRGEDTQYF,TGCAGCGTTGTGCTTAGAGGTGAAGATACGCAGTATTTT
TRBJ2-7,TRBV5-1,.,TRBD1,CASSGGQGKYEQYF,TGCGCCAGCAGCGGGGGACAGGGAAAATACGAGCAGTACTTC
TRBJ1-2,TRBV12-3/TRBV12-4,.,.,CASTLGEGYTF,TGTGCCAGCACCCTTGGGGAGGGCTACACCTTC